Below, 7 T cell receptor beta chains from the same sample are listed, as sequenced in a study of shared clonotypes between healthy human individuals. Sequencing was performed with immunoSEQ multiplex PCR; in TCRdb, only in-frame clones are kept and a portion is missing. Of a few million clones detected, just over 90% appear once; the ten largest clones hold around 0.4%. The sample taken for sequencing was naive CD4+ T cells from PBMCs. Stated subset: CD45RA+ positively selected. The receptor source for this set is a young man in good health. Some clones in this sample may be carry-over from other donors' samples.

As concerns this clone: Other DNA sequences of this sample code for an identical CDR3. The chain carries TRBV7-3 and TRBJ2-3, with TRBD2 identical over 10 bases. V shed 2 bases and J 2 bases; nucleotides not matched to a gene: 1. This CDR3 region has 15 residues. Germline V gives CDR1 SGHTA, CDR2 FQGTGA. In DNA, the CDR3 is TGTGCCAGCAGCTTACTAGCGGGAGTCACAGATACGCAGTATTTT. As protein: CASSLLAGVTDTQYF.

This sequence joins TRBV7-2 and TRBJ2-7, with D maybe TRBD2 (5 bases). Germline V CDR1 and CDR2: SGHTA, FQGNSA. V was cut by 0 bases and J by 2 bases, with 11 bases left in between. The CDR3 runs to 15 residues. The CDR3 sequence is CASSLAGRTAYEQYF. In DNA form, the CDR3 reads TGTGCCAGCAGCTTAGCGGGCAGGACTGCCTACGAGCAGTACTTC. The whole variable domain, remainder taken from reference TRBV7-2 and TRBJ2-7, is GAGVSQSPSNKVTEKGKDVELRCDPISGHTALYWYRQSLGQGLEFLIYFQGNSAPDKSGLPSDRFSAERTGGSVSTLTIQRTQQEDSAVYLCASSLAGRTAYEQYFGPGTRLTVT.

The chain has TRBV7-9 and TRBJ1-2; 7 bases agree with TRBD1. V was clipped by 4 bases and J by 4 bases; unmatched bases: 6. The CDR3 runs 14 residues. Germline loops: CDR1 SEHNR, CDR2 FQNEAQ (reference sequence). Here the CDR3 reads CASSYGQASYGYTF. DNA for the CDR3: TGTGCCAGCAGCTACGGACAGGCTAGCTATGGCTACACCTTC.

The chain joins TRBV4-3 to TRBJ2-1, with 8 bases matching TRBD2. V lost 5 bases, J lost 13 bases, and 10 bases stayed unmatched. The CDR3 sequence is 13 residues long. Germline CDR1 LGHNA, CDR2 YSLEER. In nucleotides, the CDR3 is TGCGCCAGCAGCAATCTCCCAAGCGGGAGCCAGTTCTTC. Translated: CASSNLPSGSQFF.

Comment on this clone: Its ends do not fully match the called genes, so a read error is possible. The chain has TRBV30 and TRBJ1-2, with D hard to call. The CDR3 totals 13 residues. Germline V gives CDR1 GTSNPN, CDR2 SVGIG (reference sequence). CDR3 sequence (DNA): TGTGCCTGGAGTGTACTCTTCGGCACTCCGATTGACTTC. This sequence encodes CAWSVLFGTPIDF.

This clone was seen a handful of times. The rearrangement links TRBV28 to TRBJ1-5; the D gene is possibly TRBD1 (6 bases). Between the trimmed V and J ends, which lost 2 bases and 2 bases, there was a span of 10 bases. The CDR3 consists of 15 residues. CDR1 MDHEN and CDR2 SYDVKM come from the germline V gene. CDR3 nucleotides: TGTGCCAGCAGTTTAGGGGCAGGGGGCAATCAGCCCCAGCATTTT. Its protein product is CASSLGAGGNQPQHF. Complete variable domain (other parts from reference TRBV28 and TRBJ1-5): DVKVTQSSRYLVKRTGEKVFLECVQDMDHENMFWYRQDPGLGLRLIYFSYDVKMKEKGDIPEGYSVSREKKERFSLILESASTNQTSMYLCASSLGAGGNQPQHFGDGTRLSIL.

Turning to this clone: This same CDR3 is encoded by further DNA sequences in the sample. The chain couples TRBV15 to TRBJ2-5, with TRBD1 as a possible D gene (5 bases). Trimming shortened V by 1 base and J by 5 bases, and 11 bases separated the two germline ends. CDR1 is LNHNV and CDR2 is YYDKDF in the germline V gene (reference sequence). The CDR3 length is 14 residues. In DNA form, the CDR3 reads TGTGCCACCAGCAGAGTTGGGGCCGGGGAGACCCAGTACTTC. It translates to CATSRVGAGETQYF.